This TCR beta chain was identified in a study of T cell repertoires in cytomegalovirus infection. Study in general: Recently identified HLA-C-restricted CMV epitopes were used, and well-studied HLA-B-restricted CMV epitopes were used as well. Study results and limitations: HLA-C-restricted CMV clonotypes gave the most frequent clonotype in two of eight donors.

One entry per CDR3 protein, called by TCRdb with MiXCR from the reads. The table lists some 920,000 distinct CDR3 sequences, 30% to 40% of them singletons. This clonotype came up once. The antigen is not known. A much larger clone is a single base away; this may be a read error. This TCR derives from a human donor in good health (CMV status not recorded). Some clones in this sample may be carry-over from other donors' samples. This specimen consisted of cultured CD8+ T cells from PBMCs, obtained from culture after CMV antigen stimulation.

CDR3 residues: CASSLAGRVTEASF. The CDR3 region has the DNA TGTGCCAGCAGCTTAGCGGGCAGGGTCACTGAAGCTTCCTTT. V is TRBV7-2 and J is TRBJ1-1, with D possibly matching TRBD1 (5 bases). This CDR3 comprises 14 residues. The germline gives CDR1 SGHTA, CDR2 FQGNSA.